Given below is one TCR beta chain in context. Its antigen is not identified. The data stem from a study of graft-versus-host responses after intestinal transplantation. Generated by immunoSEQ multiplex PCR, the TCRdb table keeps only in-frame clones and is missing some. The sample includes over 80,000 clones, under 95% seen only once; the top ten take roughly 0.36%. Study-level results: Early post-transplant HvG declines showed an association with peak circulating GvH clone levels.

The TCR sequence derives from a human donor who was the organ donor for an intestinal transplant. The sequences come from unstimulated CD8+ T cells sorted from spleen or lymph node cells, collected before transplant.

As DNA, the CDR3 is TGTGCCAGCGGCGGCCCTGGTGAGCAGTATTTT. Translation gives CASGGPGEQYF. The chain has TRBV6-4 and TRBJ2-3; no firm D call. Trimming removed 8 bases from V and 11 bases from J, with 14 bases in between. From germline, CDR1 is MRHNA and CDR2 SNTAGT. The CDR3 extends over 11 amino acids.